These 32 T cell receptor beta chains came from one sample sequenced in a study of blood T cell repertoires in COVID-19. Sequencing used immunoSEQ multiplex PCR; TCRdb keeps in-frame clones, though not all of them. This sample yields a few hundred thousand clones, of which 65% to 90% are seen a single time; around 7.2% belongs to the top ten. Sequenced: peripheral blood. The receptors were gathered from a woman between 50 and 59 years old with acute or convalescent COVID-19.

The rearrangement links TRBV6-5 to TRBJ1-6, with 7 bases identical to TRBD1. V lost 6 bases, J lost 7 bases, and 3 bases stayed unmatched. CDR1 MNHEY and CDR2 SVGAGI come from the germline V gene. This CDR3 region has 13 residues. This CDR3 is CASRGQINSPLHF. The CDR3 coding sequence is TGTGCCAGCAGGGGACAGATCAATTCACCCCTCCACTTT.

The chain employs TRBV10-2 and TRBJ1-1; D remains ambiguous. Trimming shortened V by 0 bases and J by 6 bases, and 14 bases separated the two germline ends. This CDR3 contains 15 residues. Germline V gives CDR1 WSHSY, CDR2 SAAADI. In DNA, the CDR3 is TGCGCCAGCAGTGAGTCAGCCAAAGGACTCCCTGAAGCTTTCTTT. Amino acid sequence: CASSESAKGLPEAFF.

This clone turned up a few times. The chain couples TRBV19 to TRBJ1-1; 8 bases are shared with TRBD1. V lost 6 bases and J lost 4; bases outside the gene matches: 4. There are 13 residues in the CDR3. In germline, CDR1 is LNHDA, CDR2 SQIVND (reference sequence). The DNA for the CDR3 is TGTGCCAGTAGCCCACAGGGGGGCACTGAAGCTTTCTTT. Protein: CASSPQGGTEAFF.

The chain employs TRBV5-6 and TRBJ1-1; D is undetermined. Trimming removed 2 bases at V and 0 bases at J, with 8 bases between. CDR3 length equals 14 residues. Per germline, CDR1 SGHDT and CDR2 YYEEEE. The CDR3 DNA reads TGTGCCAGCAGCTTACCAGGTATGAACACTGAAGCTTTCTTT. As protein: CASSLPGMNTEAFF.

This clone showed up many times. The rearrangement links TRBV3-1 (or the pseudogene TRBV3-2) to TRBJ1-4; no reliable D call. The CDR3 runs to 14 residues. Germline assignment: CDR1 LGHDT and CDR2 YNNKEL (reference sequence). V lost 4 bases to trimming and J lost 7 bases, with 13 bases between them. CDR3 loop: CASSPLRGSEKLFF. CDR3 DNA sequence: TGTGCCAGCAGCCCGCTACGTGGGAGTGAAAAACTGTTTTTT.

The chain carries TRBV10-3 and TRBJ2-2, with a possible D match to TRBD2 (6 bases). Germline-derived CDR1 and CDR2 are ENHRY and SYGVKD. The V end lost 10 bases, the J end lost 1 base, and 13 bases lay between the germline ends. The CDR3 extends over 14 amino acids. CDR3 residues: CATLVGGNTGELFF. CDR3 coding DNA: TGTGCCACCCTTGTGGGGGGGAACACCGGGGAGCTGTTTTTT.

This chain uses TRBV7-2 with TRBJ2-2; 10 nucleotides line up with TRBD1. CDR1 SGHTA and CDR2 FQGNSA come from the germline V gene. CDR3 length: 18 residues. The V segment lost 0 bases and the J segment 3 bases; nucleotides outside the gene matches: 7. The CDR3 here is CASSLADRGQGYTGELFF. In nucleotides, the CDR3 is TGTGCCAGCAGCTTAGCGGATAGGGGACAGGGGTACACCGGGGAGCTGTTTTTT.

The rearrangement joins TRBV2 to TRBJ2-5; 10 positions match TRBD1. Germline V CDR1 and CDR2: SNHLY, FYNNEI. The CDR3 totals 14 residues. The ends lost 6 bases at V and 4 bases at J; junction bases unmatched: 5. CDR3 DNA sequence: TGTGCCAGCAGCCCGGACAGGGGGGCAGAGACCCAGTACTTC. This translates into CASSPDRGAETQYF.

This clone has only a few counts. The gene calls are TRBV24-1 and TRBJ2-2, with TRBD2 matching over 13 bases. The J segment lost 6 bases and the V segment lost 3 bases, leaving 12 bases of the junction unmatched. Germline CDR1 and CDR2: KGHDR and SFDVKD. CDR3 size: 19 residues. The CDR3 bases are TGTGCCACCAGTGATACCAGGACTAGCGGGAGTTATGGACCCGGGGAGCTGTTTTTT. It is translated as CATSDTRTSGSYGPGELFF.

The genes are TRBV6-5 and TRBJ2-3; a possible D gene is TRBD2 (6 bases). The V gene lost 8 bases and the J gene lost 3 bases, with 15 bases spanning the gap. The length of the CDR3 is 14 residues. CDR1 is MNHEY and CDR2 is SVGAGI in the germline V gene. The CDR3 spells CASGGRPTTDTQYF. In DNA form, the CDR3 reads TGTGCCAGCGGAGGGAGACCCACGACAGATACGCAGTATTTT.

The rearrangement joins TRBV19 to TRBJ1-2; no clear D. The CDR3 is 14 residues long. The V and J ends lost 6 bases and 2 bases respectively, with 13 bases between them. In germline, CDR1 is LNHDA, CDR2 SQIVND (reference sequence). CDR3 DNA sequence: TGTGCCAGTAGCAGTCAGGCGAACAACTATGGCTACACCTTC. It is translated as CASSSQANNYGYTF.

In this sample, this clone turned up a few times. V usage is TRBV7-2 and J usage is TRBJ2-3; TRBD2 matches at 15 bases. CDR1 SGHTA and CDR2 FQGNSA come from the germline V gene. The length of the CDR3 is 16 residues. Germline trimming cut 5 bases from V and 5 bases from J; bases unmatched to any gene: 5. CDR3 amino acids: CASSPGLAGGVDTQYF. As DNA, the CDR3 is TGTGCCAGCAGCCCAGGACTAGCGGGAGGGGTAGATACGCAGTATTTT.

The J gene is TRBJ1-2, the V gene TRBV28, with TRBD1 matching over 7 bases. The CDR3 runs 14 residues. The junction had 6 bases not matched to a gene; V was cut back by 5 bases and J by 3 bases. Germline V gene sequence: CDR1 MDHEN, CDR2 SYDVKM. CDR3 sequence reads: CASSLPGQYYGYTF. The CDR3 nucleotides are TGTGCCAGCAGTCTACCGGGACAGTACTATGGCTACACCTTC.

This chain links TRBV28 with TRBJ2-7; TRBD2 matches at 10 bases. The CDR3 contains 17 residues. Germline lookup yields CDR1 MDHEN and CDR2 SYDVKM. V trimming: 3 bases; J trimming: 1 base; junction bases outside the gene matches: 9. CDR3 sequence reads: CASSFYGQREGSYEQYF. CDR3 DNA sequence: TGTGCCAGCAGTTTCTACGGTCAGCGGGAGGGATCCTACGAGCAGTACTTC. The entire variable domain, with the rest obtained from reference TRBV28 and TRBJ2-7, is as follows: DVKVTQSSRYLVKRTGEKVFLECVQDMDHENMFWYRQDPGLGLRLIYFSYDVKMKEKGDIPEGYSVSREKKERFSLILESASTNQTSMYLCASSFYGQREGSYEQYFGPGTRLTVT.

This clone was counted only a few times. The chain combines TRBV28 with TRBJ1-5; D gene unclear. The germline V gene has CDR1 MDHEN and CDR2 SYDVKM. Deletions cut 5 bases from V and 0 bases from J, with 11 bases between. The CDR3 runs 15 residues. The CDR3 coding sequence is TGTGCCAGCAGTGCCTTGACACTTAGCAATCAGCCCCAGCATTTT. Protein: CASSALTLSNQPQHF.

The chain joins TRBV28 to TRBJ1-3, with 9 bases identical to TRBD1. Germline CDR1 MDHEN, CDR2 SYDVKM. The CDR3 contains 17 residues. With V trimmed by 5 bases and J by 0 bases, 8 bases remained unmatched. The CDR3 DNA is TGTGCCAGCAGTCCCCCCGCGGGACAGGGCTCTGGAAACACCATATATTTT. Its translation is CASSPPAGQGSGNTIYF.

This chain joins TRBV10-3 and TRBJ2-7, with 9 bases lining up with TRBD2. The CDR3 spans 14 residues. Germline CDR1 is ENHRY and CDR2 is SYGVKD. J lost 4 bases, V lost 7 bases, and 8 bases had no gene match. The CDR3 is CAIKGRAGGYEQYF. The CDR3 coding sequence is TGTGCCATCAAGGGGAGAGCGGGAGGTTACGAGCAGTACTTC.

This clone was detected only once. This chain links TRBV12-5 with TRBJ2-1; 7 positions match TRBD2. Looked up from germline, CDR1 is LGHNT and CDR2 is FRNRAP. The CDR3 has 18 residues. The trim removed 3 bases at V and 6 bases at J, leaving 17 bases unmatched. The CDR3 sequence: CASGFKPVLGGVVNEQFF. The CDR3 DNA follows: TGTGCTAGTGGTTTCAAACCTGTGCTGGGGGGGGTGGTCAATGAGCAGTTCTTC.

V and J are TRBV28 and TRBJ1-1, with D perhaps TRBD1 (5 bases). From germline, CDR1 is MDHEN and CDR2 SYDVKM. V lost 6 bases to trimming and J lost 11 bases, with 16 bases between them. The CDR3 runs 12 residues. Written as DNA, the CDR3 is TGTGCCAGCAGAGGTGGGGCGGGGTGGGCTTTCTTT. This sequence encodes CASRGGAGWAFF.

The rearrangement joins TRBV6-5 to TRBJ2-4; TRBD2 aligns across 7 bases. The junction had 11 bases not matched to a gene; V was cut back by 7 bases and J by 8 bases. The CDR3 runs 14 residues. Germline assignment: CDR1 MNHEY and CDR2 SVGAGI. The CDR3 loop reads CASTKGGGGHIQYF. CDR3 DNA: TGTGCCAGCACCAAAGGCGGGGGTGGTCACATTCAGTACTTC.

The chain employs TRBV2 and TRBJ2-3; D is possibly TRBD2 (5 bases). The CDR3 is 14 amino acids. V lost 4 bases, J lost 6 bases, and 14 bases lay in between. Germline CDR1 SNHLY, CDR2 FYNNEI. The CDR3 DNA sequence: TGTGCCAGCAGTGGGGGAGCGGTATGGGATACGCAGTATTTT. Translated, it gives CASSGGAVWDTQYF.

This clone was counted between two and nine times. The chain is built from TRBV27 and TRBJ2-5; D not resolved. The V gene lost 8 bases and the J gene lost 3 bases, with 16 bases spanning the gap. Germline V gene data show CDR1 as MNHEY and CDR2 as SMNVEV (reference sequence). This CDR3 is built from 14 residues. The CDR3 DNA sequence: TGTGCCAGCGGCCGCCAGGATGTGGAAGAGACCCAGTACTTC. It codes for CASGRQDVEETQYF.

V gene TRBV28 combines with J gene TRBJ2-7, with D unclear. Trimming removed 5 bases from V and 3 bases from J, with 11 bases in between. Germline V gene data show CDR1 as MDHEN and CDR2 as SYDVKM. The CDR3 sequence is 13 residues long. The CDR3 region is CASSPPLIYEQYF. CDR3 coding DNA: TGTGCCAGCAGTCCCCCTCTAATCTACGAGCAGTACTTC. Full variable domain (rest looked up from reference TRBV28 and TRBJ2-7): DVKVTQSSRYLVKRTGEKVFLECVQDMDHENMFWYRQDPGLGLRLIYFSYDVKMKEKGDIPEGYSVSREKKERFSLILESASTNQTSMYLCASSPPLIYEQYFGPGTRLTVT.

The V and J genes are TRBV7-2 and TRBJ1-6; TRBD1 might be the D (5 bases). The V gene's germline CDR1 is SGHTA and CDR2 FQGNSA. V shed 2 bases and J shed 10 bases, with 18 bases lying between them. This CDR3 spans 16 amino acids. CDR3 region: CASSLKAGMSFSPLHF. The CDR3 DNA sequence: TGTGCCAGCAGCTTAAAGGCAGGGATGTCGTTCTCACCCCTCCACTTT.

The gene calls are TRBV29-1 and TRBJ1-1; D is perhaps TRBD1 (5 bases). The CDR3 has 14 amino acids. Deletions cut 0 bases from V and 4 bases from J, with 12 bases between. Germline-derived CDR1 and CDR2 are SQVTM and ANQGSEA. CDR3 loop: CSVEERRGSTEAFF. The DNA for the CDR3 is TGCAGCGTTGAAGAGAGACGGGGGAGCACTGAAGCTTTCTTT.

The rearrangement uses TRBV3-1 (or the pseudogene TRBV3-2) and TRBJ2-7; 11 bases line up with TRBD2. The V segment lost 1 base and the J segment 4 bases; nucleotides outside the gene matches: 3. This CDR3 is built from 15 residues. Germline CDR1 is LGHDT and CDR2 is YNNKEL (reference sequence). CDR3 residues: CASSQALAGGYEQYF. The CDR3 nucleotides read TGTGCCAGCAGCCAAGCATTAGCGGGAGGGTACGAGCAGTACTTC.

This clone showed up just once. V is TRBV30 and J is TRBJ2-1; no definite D call. The CDR3 contains 13 residues. CDR1 GTSNPN and CDR2 SVGIG come from the germline V gene (reference sequence). The ends were cut back, 4 bases at V and 3 bases at J, with 10 bases in the middle. CDR3 sequence (DNA): TGTGCCTGGAACTACGGCGGCTACAATGAGCAGTTCTTC. This sequence encodes CAWNYGGYNEQFF.

This clone appeared a single time. The V call is TRBV5-8, the J call TRBJ2-2, with D perhaps matching TRBD1 (6 bases). Germline V gene data show CDR1 as SGHTS and CDR2 as YDEGEE. Trimming removed 4 bases from V and 6 bases from J, with 16 bases in between. This CDR3 contains 15 residues. The CDR3 loop is CASSLETGGAGELFF. In nucleotides, the CDR3 is TGTGCCAGCAGCCTAGAGACAGGCGGCGCCGGGGAGCTGTTTTTT.

The V gene is TRBV4-1, the J gene TRBJ2-1, with TRBD2 matching 12 bases. Losses at the gene ends were 2 bases for V and 2 bases for J; bases not matched to a gene: 1. CDR3 length: 16 amino acids. Germline lookup yields CDR1 MGHRA and CDR2 YSYEKL. The CDR3 nucleotides are TGCGCCAGCAGCCAATCTAGCGGGAGGGCCTACAATGAGCAGTTCTTC. Translation gives CASSQSSGRAYNEQFF.

The CDR3 is CATSREGTGEKLFF. CDR3 nucleotides: TGTGCCACCAGCAGAGAAGGGACAGGTGAAAAACTGTTTTTT. The chain links TRBV15 to TRBJ1-4, with 8 bases that match TRBD1. Germline V gene sequence: CDR1 LNHNV, CDR2 YYDKDF (reference sequence). The junction had 1 base not matched to a gene; V was cut back by 0 bases and J by 7 bases. The CDR3 consists of 14 residues.

This chain joins TRBV7-2 and TRBJ1-2, with D perhaps TRBD1 (5 bases). The CDR3 is made up of 14 amino acids. Trimming pared 5 bases from V and 3 bases from J, leaving 13 bases between. Germline values: CDR1 SGHTA, CDR2 FQGNSA. CDR3 DNA: TGTGCCAGCAGCCCCCGAAGGGGTGACTATGGCTACACCTTC. Residues: CASSPRRGDYGYTF. The whole variable domain, remainder taken from reference TRBV7-2 and TRBJ1-2, is GAGVSQSPSNKVTEKGKDVELRCDPISGHTALYWYRQSLGQGLEFLIYFQGNSAPDKSGLPSDRFSAERTGGSVSTLTIQRTQQEDSAVYLCASSPRRGDYGYTFGSGTRLTVV.

The chain carries TRBV5-6 and TRBJ1-2, with 9 bases lining up with TRBD1. CDR1 and CDR2 from the germline V gene are SGHDT and YYEEEE. The V segment lost 4 bases and the J segment 1 base; nucleotides outside the gene matches: 8. This CDR3 spans 16 amino acids. The CDR3: CASSHRTGVINYGYTF. DNA of the CDR3: TGTGCCAGCAGCCATCGGACAGGGGTAATTAACTATGGCTACACCTTC.